This TCR beta chain was observed in a study of blood T cell repertoires in COVID-19. Overall study: Nucleic acid was either cDNA or gDNA, and it came from T cells, B-cell-depleted T cells, or PBMCs.

V was shortened by 4 bases and J by 3 bases, with 15 bases between the two germline ends. This CDR3 spans 15 amino acids. Looked up from germline, CDR1 is SGHAT and CDR2 is FQNNGV. Sequencing used immunoSEQ multiplex PCR; TCRdb keeps in-frame clones, though not all of them. The sample includes a few hundred thousand clones, roughly 90% of them seen just once. Individuals drawn from 20 to 25 US areas were roughly 18 to 95 years old. This sequence joins TRBV11-2 and TRBJ2-5, with D tentatively TRBD2 (6 bases). The TCR comes from a woman aged 25 to 39 who had recovered from COVID-19. Input material: PBMCs or T cells enriched from blood (not recorded which). The CDR3 DNA sequence: TGTGCCAGCAGCTCCTACCGGAGGAGGGAAGAGACCCAGTACTTC. As protein: CASSSYRRREETQYF.